This is a list of T cell receptor beta chains from one sample in a study of T cells in Graves' hyperthyroidism and ophthalmopathy. Each CDR3 protein is one row after TCRdb ran MiXCR on the multiplex PCR reads. The sample lists more than 300,000 distinct CDR3 sequences, 17% seen once, with 30% to 35% in the top ten. Sequences were obtained from blood. The receptor set was obtained from a woman in her twenties or thirties with Graves' hyperthyroidism that later progressed to Graves' ophthalmopathy. The CDR3 runs from the conserved cysteine through the conserved F or W. A D gene is named only where the DNA matches it firmly. The size field is filled for only some rows; it gives once, few, many or a size class.

V	length	J	D	size	CDR3	DNA
TRBV9	16	TRBJ1-4	.	many	CASSPYEQATNEKLFF	TGTGCCAGCAGCCCCTATGAACAGGCAACTAATGAAAAACTGTTTTTT
TRBV30	17	TRBJ2-2	TRBD2	.	CAWAFGTSAFGTGELFF	TGTGCCTGGGCATTCGGGACTAGCGCGTTCGGTACCGGGGAGCTGTTTTTT
TRBV28	18	TRBJ1-6	.	.	CASSFRWVGSSGNSPLHF	TGTGCCAGCAGTTTTCGATGGGTCGGGTCTTCGGGTAATTCACCCCTCCACTTT
TRBV6-2/TRBV6-3	13	TRBJ1-1	.	many	CASSHREDTEAFF	TGTGCCAGCAGCCACAGGGAGGACACTGAAGCTTTCTTT
TRBV7-9	15	TRBJ2-3	TRBD2	many	CASSLERTSENTQYF	TGTGCCAGCAGCTTAGAACGGACTAGCGAGAATACGCAGTATTTT
TRBV13	14	TRBJ2-7	TRBD1	many	CASSQDRGRWEQYF	TGTGCCAGCAGCCAGGACAGGGGTAGATGGGAGCAGTACTTC
TRBV7-2	14	TRBJ1-1	.	.	CASSLRGGKTEAFF	TGTGCCAGCAGCTTAAGGGGGGGCAAAACTGAAGCTTTCTTT
TRBV19	14	TRBJ1-5	TRBD1	many	CASSITGEGQPQHF	TGTGCCAGTAGTATAACAGGGGAAGGTCAGCCCCAGCATTTT
TRBV3-1	14	TRBJ1-4	TRBD1	many	CASSRQGADEKLFF	TGTGCCAGCAGCCGTCAGGGGGCCGATGAAAAACTGTTTTTT
TRBV7-2	18	TRBJ1-3	TRBD1	.	CASSVGRDRGLWGNTIYF	TGTGCCAGCAGCGTTGGGCGGGACAGGGGCCTTTGGGGAAACACCATATATTTT
TRBV28	17	TRBJ2-2	.	many	CASSLLIGGRNTGELFF	TGTGCCAGCAGTTTATTGATCGGCGGGCGGAACACCGGGGAGCTGTTTTTT
TRBV3-1	18	TRBJ1-2	TRBD1	many	CASSQGIASGQGPPGYTF	TGTGCCAGCAGCCAAGGGATTGCCTCGGGACAGGGTCCCCCCGGCTACACCTTC
TRBV7-8	14	TRBJ2-1	TRBD1	many	CASSRHDRANEQFF	TGTGCCAGCAGCAGACATGACAGGGCCAATGAGCAGTTCTTC
TRBV11-2	15	TRBJ1-1	.	many	CASSLDYQGNTEAFF	TGTGCCAGCAGCTTAGATTATCAGGGTAACACTGAAGCTTTCTTT